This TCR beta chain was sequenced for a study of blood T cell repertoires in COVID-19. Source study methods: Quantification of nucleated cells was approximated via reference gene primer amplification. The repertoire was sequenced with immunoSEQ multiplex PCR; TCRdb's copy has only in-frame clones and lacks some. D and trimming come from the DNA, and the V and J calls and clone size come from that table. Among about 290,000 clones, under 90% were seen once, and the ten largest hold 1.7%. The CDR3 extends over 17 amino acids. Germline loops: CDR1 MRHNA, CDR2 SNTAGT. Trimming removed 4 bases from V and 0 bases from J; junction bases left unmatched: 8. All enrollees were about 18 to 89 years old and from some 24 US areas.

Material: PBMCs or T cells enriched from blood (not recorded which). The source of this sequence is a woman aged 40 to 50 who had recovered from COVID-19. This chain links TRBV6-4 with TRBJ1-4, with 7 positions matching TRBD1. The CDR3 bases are TGTGCCAGCAGTGCCAGCAACAGGGGCGCAACTAATGAAAAACTGTTTTTT. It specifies CASSASNRGATNEKLFF.